The rows below give T cell receptor beta chains drawn from one sample of a study of cytomegalovirus exposure and HLA in healthy donors. TCRdb keeps only in-frame clones here, not all; method: immunoSEQ multiplex PCR. Among 71,000 or so clones listed, roughly 94% were seen once. The sequencing sample was made of PBMCs. Receptor source: a young woman in good health and CMV-seropositive. The CDR3 runs from the conserved cysteine through the conserved F or W. The D gene is left open where the match is weak. Size is stated for part of the rows, as once, few or many counts, or as a class when the clone is expanded.

abundance	j_gene	v_gene	d_gene	CDR3aa	CDR3nt
-	TRBJ1-1	TRBV9	TRBD1	CASSVDRGAYTEAFF	TGTGCCAGCAGCGTAGACAGGGGCGCTTACACTGAAGCTTTCTTT
-	TRBJ1-1	TRBV6-6	-	CASRDPQGRWTEAFF	TGTGCCAGCAGGGACCCGCAGGGGCGGTGGACTGAAGCTTTCTTT
-	TRBJ2-5	TRBV10-3	TRBD2	CASGTSGNQETQYF	TGTGCCTCAGGGACTAGCGGGAACCAAGAGACCCAGTACTTC
-	TRBJ2-3	TRBV5-1	TRBD2	CASSLGLAGGIDTQYF	TGCGCCAGCAGCTTGGGTCTAGCGGGAGGGATAGATACGCAGTATTTT
once	TRBJ2-1	TRBV5-1	TRBD2	CASSLDTGLADNEQFF	TGCGCCAGCAGCTTGGACACGGGACTAGCGGACAATGAGCAGTTCTTC
-	TRBJ1-3	TRBV5-5	-	CASSSSAGLSGNTIYF	TGTGCCAGCAGCTCCAGTGCGGGGCTCTCTGGAAACACCATATATTTT
-	TRBJ2-5	TRBV9	TRBD1	CASSVGQGRETQYF	TGTGCCAGCAGCGTAGGACAGGGGCGAGAGACCCAGTACTTC
once	TRBJ2-1	TRBV5-1	TRBD2	CASSPILAGGANEQFF	TGCGCCAGCAGCCCGATACTAGCGGGGGGGGCCAATGAGCAGTTCTTC
-	TRBJ2-1	TRBV7-3	TRBD2	CASRKTGGSSNNEQFF	TGTGCCAGCAGGAAAACTGGCGGGAGTTCGAACAATGAGCAGTTCTTC
-	TRBJ2-2	TRBV18	TRBD2	CASSPPASGGTGELFF	TGTGCCAGCTCACCACCCGCTAGCGGGGGCACCGGGGAGCTGTTTTTT
-	TRBJ2-7	TRBV2	TRBD1	CASSVPADRPNYEQYF	TGTGCCAGCAGTGTCCCCGCGGACAGGCCTAACTACGAGCAGTACTTC
-	TRBJ2-7	TRBV7-2	-	CASSLATGNEQYF	TGTGCCAGCAGCTTGGCCACAGGGAACGAGCAGTACTTC
-	TRBJ2-3	TRBV4-3	-	CASSQDRAGLTDTQYF	TGCGCCAGCAGCCAAGATCGGGCGGGATTGACAGATACGCAGTATTTT
-	TRBJ1-1	TRBV7-2	-	CASSLALTETEAFF	TGTGCCAGCAGCTTAGCGCTCACAGAGACTGAAGCTTTCTTT
-	TRBJ1-1	TRBV7-2	-	CASSLPGHLNTEAFF	TGTGCCAGCAGCTTACCCGGACACCTGAACACTGAAGCTTTCTTT
-	TRBJ2-7	TRBV7-2	-	CASSLTQAAKQYF	TGTGCCAGCAGCTTAACCCAAGCGGCTAAGCAGTACTTC
-	TRBJ2-3	TRBV6-6	-	CASSELGASTDTQYF	TGTGCCAGCAGCGAACTGGGCGCTAGCACAGATACGCAGTATTTT
once	TRBJ1-1	TRBV7-9	TRBD1	CASSQGQGDTEAFF	TGTGCCAGCAGCCAAGGGCAGGGGGACACTGAAGCTTTCTTT
-	TRBJ2-2	TRBV28	-	CASTGLRYTGELFF	TGTGCCAGCACAGGACTTCGGTACACCGGGGAGCTGTTTTTT
once	TRBJ1-2	TRBV28	-	CASSRPSGYGYTF	TGTGCCAGCAGTCGGCCCAGCGGATATGGCTACACCTTC
once	TRBJ2-1	TRBV28	-	CASSLRGIYNEQFF	TGTGCCAGCAGTTTGAGGGGGATCTACAATGAGCAGTTCTTC
once	TRBJ2-1	TRBV9	TRBD2	CASSVLAGYNEQFF	TGTGCCAGCAGCGTTCTAGCGGGGTACAATGAGCAGTTCTTC
-	TRBJ1-2	TRBV2	-	CASGSGILYYGYTF	TGTGCCAGCGGCTCAGGGATCCTCTACTATGGCTACACCTTC
-	TRBJ1-2	TRBV9	-	CASSVGGDYGYTF	TGTGCCAGCAGCGTAGGGGGAGATTATGGCTACACCTTC
-	TRBJ1-2	TRBV28	TRBD1	CASRDRSVYGYTF	TGTGCCAGCCGGGACAGATCGGTCTATGGCTACACCTTC
-	TRBJ2-7	TRBV2	-	CASSEATGDSSYEQYF	TGTGCCAGCAGTGAAGCCACAGGTGACAGCTCCTACGAGCAGTACTTC
-	TRBJ2-7	TRBV7-2	TRBD1	CASTRSGTGINEQYF	TGTGCCAGCACTAGAAGCGGGACAGGGATCAACGAGCAGTACTTC
-	TRBJ2-2	TRBV6-6	TRBD1	CASSFTGGTGELFF	TGTGCCAGCAGCTTCACAGGGGGCACCGGGGAGCTGTTTTTT
-	TRBJ2-7	TRBV28	-	CASSPHAYEQYF	TGTGCCAGCAGTCCCCATGCCTACGAGCAGTACTTC
-	TRBJ1-5	TRBV5-1	-	CASSFSGGVEDQPQHF	TGCGCCAGCAGCTTCAGCGGAGGAGTCGAAGATCAGCCCCAGCATTTT
-	TRBJ2-3	TRBV6-4	TRBD2	CASSAVGAGGNTDTQYF	TGTGCCAGCAGTGCGGTCGGAGCGGGGGGGAACACAGATACGCAGTATTTT
-	TRBJ1-5	TRBV28	-	CASSHGPRNQPQHF	TGTGCCAGCAGTCATGGGCCCCGCAATCAGCCCCAGCATTTT
-	TRBJ1-4	TRBV11-2	TRBD1	CASSFGTGYEKLFF	TGTGCCAGCAGCTTCGGGACAGGGTATGAAAAACTGTTTTTT
-	TRBJ1-3	TRBV7-2	-	CASSLRNRVVGNTIYF	TGTGCCAGCAGCTTACGAAACAGGGTTGTTGGAAACACCATATATTTT
-	TRBJ2-4	TRBV28	-	CASSLLRGGIVKNIQYF	TGTGCCAGCAGTTTATTGCGGGGAGGTATTGTCAAAAACATTCAGTACTTC
-	TRBJ2-1	TRBV7-2	-	CASSLEGSYNEQFF	TGTGCCAGCAGCTTAGAGGGGTCCTACAATGAGCAGTTCTTC
-	TRBJ1-2	TRBV9	-	CASSVGLGAQGGYGYTF	TGTGCCAGCAGCGTAGGGTTAGGGGCTCAAGGGGGCTATGGCTACACCTTC
-	TRBJ2-7	TRBV6-5	TRBD2	CASKKGLAGSEQYF	TGTGCCAGCAAAAAAGGACTAGCGGGAAGCGAGCAGTACTTC
-	TRBJ2-7	TRBV7-3	TRBD2	CASSLMGSGDSEQYF	TGTGCCAGCAGCTTAATGGGCAGCGGGGACTCCGAGCAGTACTTC
-	TRBJ1-1	TRBV30	TRBD1	CAWSVWDRVNTEAFF	TGTGCCTGGAGTGTCTGGGACAGAGTGAACACTGAAGCTTTCTTT
-	TRBJ2-1	TRBV6-1	-	CASRGGTGEQFF	TGTGCCAGCAGAGGCGGTACGGGTGAGCAGTTCTTC
-	TRBJ2-7	TRBV6-6	TRBD1	CASSYSRQGTHEQYF	TGTGCCAGCAGTTACTCTAGACAGGGCACCCACGAGCAGTACTTC
-	TRBJ2-7	TRBV30	TRBD1	CAWVDRQGNSYEQYF	TGTGCCTGGGTCGATAGACAGGGCAACTCCTACGAGCAGTACTTC
-	TRBJ1-2	TRBV9	-	CASSAAWAAVRYTF	TGTGCCAGCAGCGCTGCTTGGGCCGCAGTTCGCTACACCTTC
-	TRBJ2-2	TRBV4-3	TRBD2	CASSQRLAGGWDTGELFF	TGCGCCAGCAGCCAGAGACTAGCGGGGGGGTGGGACACCGGGGAGCTGTTTTTT
-	TRBJ2-1	TRBV6-5	-	CASSYSSTNEQFF	TGTGCCAGCAGTTACTCTTCCACAAATGAGCAGTTCTTC